A selection of T cell receptor beta chains follows, all from one sample in a study of blood T cell repertoires in COVID-19. Method: immunoSEQ multiplex PCR; TCRdb's copy keeps in-frame clones and lacks some. Here the sample spans 70,000 to 80,000 clones, 75% to 90% being singletons. Sequences were obtained from peripheral blood. The receptors stem from an elderly woman with active or convalescent COVID-19. The CDR3 runs from the conserved cysteine through the conserved F or W. Clone size appears in some rows only: once, few, many, or a class for an expanded clone.

v_call: TRBV4-1
j_call: TRBJ2-7
clone_size: -
cdr3_aa: CASSQVGGGLSGEQYF

v_call: TRBV10-2
j_call: TRBJ2-5
clone_size: -
cdr3_aa: CASRRTPRGVFQETQYF

v_call: TRBV5-1
j_call: TRBJ2-7
clone_size: -
cdr3_aa: CASSLGLEPYEQYF

v_call: TRBV27
j_call: TRBJ2-7
clone_size: -
cdr3_aa: CASSLLGGNEQYF

v_call: TRBV6-2/TRBV6-3
j_call: TRBJ2-7
clone_size: -
cdr3_aa: CASSWGAYEQYF

v_call: TRBV5-8
j_call: TRBJ2-3
clone_size: -
cdr3_aa: CASSPRTDQQQYF

v_call: TRBV30
j_call: TRBJ2-5
clone_size: -
cdr3_aa: CAQVQGATQYF

v_call: TRBV6-1
j_call: TRBJ2-7
clone_size: -
cdr3_aa: CASSEGQDASYEQYF

v_call: TRBV9
j_call: TRBJ1-1
clone_size: -
cdr3_aa: CASSSNTGTGDTEAFF

v_call: TRBV19
j_call: TRBJ1-1
clone_size: -
cdr3_aa: CASSTLRQGMNTEAFF

v_call: TRBV6-5
j_call: TRBJ1-6
clone_size: -
cdr3_aa: CASSYYTGVGSPLHF

v_call: TRBV7-2
j_call: TRBJ1-2
clone_size: -
cdr3_aa: CASSLFGSITTNYGYTF

v_call: TRBV18
j_call: TRBJ1-1
clone_size: -
cdr3_aa: CASSPGQQEAFF

v_call: TRBV5-4
j_call: TRBJ2-7
clone_size: -
cdr3_aa: CASSFAGGYYEQYF

v_call: TRBV7-2
j_call: TRBJ1-2
clone_size: -
cdr3_aa: CASRTGTGQQYGYTF

v_call: TRBV10-2
j_call: TRBJ1-1
clone_size: -
cdr3_aa: CASSETPSGFIEAFF

v_call: TRBV6-2/TRBV6-3
j_call: TRBJ1-5
clone_size: -
cdr3_aa: CASSSSSTYSNQPQHF

v_call: TRBV10-1
j_call: TRBJ1-2
clone_size: -
cdr3_aa: CASLTDTMGGPF

v_call: TRBV4-1
j_call: TRBJ1-2
clone_size: -
cdr3_aa: CASSQDRGGYGYTF

v_call: TRBV11-2
j_call: TRBJ2-7
clone_size: once
cdr3_aa: CASSSRTGIYEQYF